These 29 T cell receptor beta chains share one sample of origin, sequenced in a study of blood T cells in healthy people across ages. Next came a second PCR, run for about 7 to 11 cycles, which used a sample-barcoded 5' primer along with a J-beta primer mix. Each CDR3 protein is one row after TCRdb ran MiXCR on the 5' RACE reads. The repertoire holds 1.5 million to 2 million distinct CDR3 sequences, with roughly two fifths as singletons. Sequenced: blood. The receptors originated from a human donor in good health.

CDR3 residues: CSANPLAGISYEQYF. CDR3 sequence (DNA): TGCAGTGCTAACCCTCTAGCGGGGATCTCCTACGAGCAGTACTTC. The V gene is TRBV20-1, the J gene TRBJ2-7; 9 nucleotides align to TRBD2. Unmatched junction bases numbered 7, after V lost 4 bases and J lost 0 bases. Per the germline V gene, CDR1 is DFQATT and CDR2 is SNEGSKA (reference sequence). The CDR3 consists of 15 residues.

This clonotype appeared a few times. V gene TRBV4-3 combines with J gene TRBJ2-3, with TRBD2 matching 10 bases. V was pared by 4 bases and J by 2 bases, with 9 bases of the junction left unmatched. The length of the CDR3 is 17 residues. In germline, CDR1 is LGHNA, CDR2 YSLEER. The CDR3 sequence: CASSRILAGELTDTQYF. Written as DNA, the CDR3 is TGCGCCAGCAGCCGAATTCTAGCGGGGGAGCTCACAGATACGCAGTATTTT.

This sequence joins TRBV11-2 and TRBJ1-1; no definite D call. With 5 bases removed from V and 4 bases from J, the gap between germline ends came to 17 bases. CDR3 size: 15 residues. Looked up from germline, CDR1 is SGHAT and CDR2 is FQNNGV. CDR3 amino acids: CASSHLRGLRTEAFF. In DNA form, the CDR3 reads TGTGCCAGCAGCCACCTACGGGGTTTACGCACTGAAGCTTTCTTT. The variable domain in full, completed from reference TRBV11-2 and TRBJ1-1, reads EAGVAQSPRYKIIEKRQSVAFWCNPISGHATLYWYQQILGQGPKLLIQFQNNGVVDDSQLPKDRFSAERLKGVDSTLKIQPAKLEDSAVYLCASSHLRGLRTEAFFGQGTRLTVV.

This clonotype came up a few times. The V gene is TRBV10-3, the J gene TRBJ1-4, with a possible D match to TRBD1 (6 bases). V lost 8 bases and J 8 bases, leaving 15 bases between the germline ends. CDR1 ENHRY and CDR2 SYGVKD come from the germline V gene. The CDR3 is 13 residues long. The CDR3 nucleotides are TGTGCCATCGCCGGGGGCGCTGGGGAAAAACTGTTTTTT. As protein: CAIAGGAGEKLFF.

This clonotype turned up a few times. The J gene is TRBJ2-5, the V gene TRBV5-5; D is undetermined. This CDR3 contains 15 residues. Germline CDR1 SGHKS, CDR2 YYEKEE (reference sequence). The V end was cut by 4 bases, the J end by 4 bases, with 17 bases between. CDR3 in amino acids: CASSRDQPLRETQYF. The CDR3 DNA is TGTGCCAGCAGCCGAGATCAGCCCCTACGAGAGACCCAGTACTTC.

V is TRBV12-3 or TRBV12-4 and J is TRBJ1-4, with D maybe TRBD1 (5 bases). This CDR3 region has 14 residues. V lost 10 bases, J lost 2 bases, and 14 bases lay in between. As DNA, the CDR3 is TGTGCCATCACCAATAGGGGCACTAATGAAAAACTGTTTTTT. This sequence encodes CAITNRGTNEKLFF.

This clonotype was picked up a small number of times. The CDR3 loop reads CASSSGGDSYEQYF. CDR3 nucleotides: TGCGCCAGCAGCTCGGGGGGGGATAGCTACGAGCAGTACTTC. The rearrangement links TRBV5-1 to TRBJ2-7; 8 bases fit TRBD2. This CDR3 comprises 14 residues. Looked up from germline, CDR1 is SGHRS and CDR2 is YFSETQ. Losses at the gene ends were 3 bases for V and 3 bases for J; bases not matched to a gene: 5. The full variable domain, completed using reference TRBV5-1 and TRBJ2-7, is KAGVTQTPRYLIKTRGQQVTLSCSPISGHRSVSWYQQTPGQGLQFLFEYFSETQRNKGNFPGRFSGRQFSNSRSEMNVSTLELGDSALYLCASSSGGDSYEQYFGPGTRLTVT.

CDR3 sequence: CAISEVAEEAFF. The CDR3 DNA is TGTGCCATCAGTGAGGTGGCAGAGGAAGCGTTCTTC. The chain is built from TRBV10-3 and TRBJ2-1; D is ambiguous. The CDR3 spans 12 residues. The germline V and J ends were trimmed by 2 bases and 15 bases, with 14 bases remaining between them. Germline V CDR1 and CDR2: ENHRY, SYGVKD.

Details on this clonotype: Since a much larger clone is just one base distant, this may be a read error. The CDR3 DNA sequence: TGTGCCAGCAACTTCGGGACAGGGTCTGGGGCCAACGTCCTGACTTTC. Translation: CASNFGTGSGANVLTF. The chain combines TRBV7-9 with TRBJ2-6, with 9 bases lining up with TRBD1. V trimming: 7 bases; J trimming: 1 base; junction bases outside the gene matches: 5. This CDR3 has 16 amino acids. Looked up from germline, CDR1 is SEHNR and CDR2 is FQNEAQ (reference sequence).

This clonotype was recorded only once. The chain links TRBV20-1 to TRBJ1-5; tentative D call: TRBD1 (5 bases). V shed 0 bases and J shed 4 bases, with 16 bases lying between them. This CDR3 spans 16 amino acids. The germline gives CDR1 DFQATT, CDR2 SNEGSKA (reference sequence). The DNA for the CDR3 is TGCAGTGCTAGAGATATTTTCGAGGGGATTAATCAGCCCCAGCATTTT. Its protein product is CSARDIFEGINQPQHF.

This CDR3 reads CASSHRRGGVMDTQYF. CDR3 in DNA: TGCGCCAGCAGCCATCGTCGCGGGGGGGTGATGGATACGCAGTATTTT. This chain joins TRBV4-3 and TRBJ2-3; the match to TRBD2 covers 9 bases. Trimming cost V 3 bases and J 6 bases; bases outside gene matches: 10. This CDR3 comprises 16 residues. Germline values: CDR1 LGHNA, CDR2 YSLEER.

This clonotype was seen a few times. The V gene is TRBV6-5, the J gene TRBJ1-2, with D unresolved. This CDR3 has 14 amino acids. Germline-derived CDR1 and CDR2 are MNHEY and SVGAGI. V was clipped by 4 bases and J by 5 bases, with 14 bases between them. The CDR3 DNA is TGTGCCAGCAGTTTGGCGGAGAATGGGTATGGCTACACCTTC. Amino acids: CASSLAENGYGYTF.

The chain recombines TRBV11-2 with TRBJ2-3, with 9 positions matching TRBD2. Trimming removed 2 bases from V and 5 bases from J; junction bases left unmatched: 8. Germline CDR1 reads SGHAT; CDR2 reads FQNNGV. The CDR3 loop spans 16 amino acids. The CDR3 is CASSLLRGGRRDTQYF. For the CDR3, the DNA is TGTGCCAGCAGCTTATTGCGGGGGGGCCGAAGAGATACGCAGTATTTT. Drawing the rest from reference TRBV11-2 and TRBJ2-3, the complete variable domain is EAGVAQSPRYKIIEKRQSVAFWCNPISGHATLYWYQQILGQGPKLLIQFQNNGVVDDSQLPKDRFSAERLKGVDSTLKIQPAKLEDSAVYLCASSLLRGGRRDTQYFGPGTRLTVL.

The sample holds one count of this clonotype. The V and J genes are TRBV10-3 and TRBJ2-5; 10 nucleotides line up with TRBD2. Trimming cost V 3 bases and J 2 bases; bases outside gene matches: 9. Looked up from germline, CDR1 is ENHRY and CDR2 is SYGVKD. The CDR3 contains 17 residues. The CDR3 region has the DNA TGTGCCATCAGTGATGGTAGCGGGGGGACAAATCAAGAGACCCAGTACTTC. Protein: CAISDGSGGTNQETQYF.

This clonotype was seen a few times. The CDR3 DNA reads as TGTGCCAGCAGCCAATCGGGTTATCAGCCCCAGCATTTT. This sequence encodes CASSQSGYQPQHF. The chain recombines TRBV7-9 with TRBJ1-5; D gene unclear. The CDR3 extends over 13 amino acids. Germline CDR1 and CDR2: SEHNR and FQNEAQ (reference sequence). V was cut by 5 bases and J by 5 bases, with 10 bases left in between.

This sequence joins TRBV5-1 and TRBJ2-5; D call uncertain. V dropped 1 base and J dropped 2 bases, with 15 bases sitting between them. The CDR3 is 16 residues long. The germline gives CDR1 SGHRS, CDR2 YFSETQ. The CDR3 here is CASSLSRNYVQETQYF. CDR3 bases: TGCGCCAGCAGCTTGTCCCGGAACTATGTACAAGAGACCCAGTACTTC.

This clonotype occurred many times. V and J are TRBV12-3 or TRBV12-4 and TRBJ2-7; D remains ambiguous. The germline V and J ends were trimmed by 8 bases and 1 base, with 9 bases remaining between them. The CDR3 is 12 residues long. The DNA of the CDR3 is TGTGCCAGCGGCCGAGTTTCCTACGAGCAGTACTTC. This encodes CASGRVSYEQYF.

The rearrangement joins TRBV20-1 to TRBJ1-2; 8 bases are shared with TRBD1. The CDR3 has 14 residues. Germline CDR1 DFQATT, CDR2 SNEGSKA (reference sequence). V lost 6 bases, J lost 7 bases, and 13 bases stayed unmatched. CDR3 coding DNA: TGCAGTGCGCGCCCTCGGACAGGGCATTCTGGCTACACCTTC. Its protein is CSARPRTGHSGYTF.

The table lists this clonotype with a count of one. The chain combines TRBV2 with TRBJ1-4; 10 nucleotides match TRBD1. The CDR3 contains 15 residues. V shed 4 bases and J 7 bases; nucleotides not matched to a gene: 6. In germline, CDR1 is SNHLY, CDR2 FYNNEI. DNA of the CDR3: TGTGCCAGCAGTGGACAGGGGGCGCCGAGTGAAAAACTGTTTTTT. Protein sequence: CASSGQGAPSEKLFF. Based on the CDR3 plus reference TRBV2 and TRBJ1-4, the full variable domain is EPEVTQTPSHQVTQMGQEVILRCVPISNHLYFYWYRQILGQKVEFLVSFYNNEISEKSEIFDDQFSVERPDGSNFTLKIRSTKLEDSAMYFCASSGQGAPSEKLFFGSGTQLSVL.

The chain couples TRBV11-2 to TRBJ2-6; TRBD1 might be the D (5 bases). Trimming shortened V by 2 bases and J by 0 bases, and 8 bases separated the two germline ends. Germline lookup yields CDR1 SGHAT and CDR2 FQNNGV. The CDR3 extends over 16 amino acids. CDR3 residues: CASSLFRGSGANVLTF. CDR3 DNA sequence: TGTGCCAGCAGCTTATTTAGGGGCTCTGGGGCCAACGTCCTGACTTTC. The full variable domain, rest sourced from reference TRBV11-2 and TRBJ2-6, is EAGVAQSPRYKIIEKRQSVAFWCNPISGHATLYWYQQILGQGPKLLIQFQNNGVVDDSQLPKDRFSAERLKGVDSTLKIQPAKLEDSAVYLCASSLFRGSGANVLTFGAGSRLTVL.

V gene TRBV10-3 combines with J gene TRBJ2-3, with TRBD2 identical over 7 bases. V lost 3 bases to trimming and J lost 8 bases; unmatched junction nucleotides: 5. This CDR3 region has 13 residues. CDR1 is ENHRY, CDR2 SYGVKD, per germline. The CDR3 DNA reads TGTGCCATCAGTGAAGGTACTAGCGCTACGCAGTATTTT. Translated, it gives CAISEGTSATQYF.

The chain recombines TRBV24-1 with TRBJ1-1; TRBD1 might be the D (5 bases). CDR3 length equals 13 residues. V lost 4 bases and J 1 base, leaving 6 bases between the germline ends. In germline, CDR1 is KGHDR, CDR2 SFDVKD. CDR3 loop: CATSEGGNTEAFF. The CDR3 coding sequence is TGTGCCACCAGTGAGGGGGGGAACACTGAAGCTTTCTTT.

V is TRBV20-1 and J is TRBJ1-1, with D unresolved. The CDR3 is made up of 12 amino acids. Germline loops: CDR1 DFQATT, CDR2 SNEGSKA (reference sequence). The V end was cut by 8 bases, the J end by 2 bases, with 12 bases between. The CDR3 reads CSPLHLNTEAFF. The CDR3 DNA sequence: TGCAGTCCACTTCACCTTAACACTGAAGCTTTCTTT.

Notes on this clonotype: One end of the junction does not line up with germline, which may come from a read error. CDR3 residues: CSGREGRGRHNEQFF. The CDR3 bases are TGCAGTGGTAGAGAGGGGCGGGGGCGTCACAATGAGCAGTTCTTC. This rearrangement joins TRBV20-1 to TRBJ2-1; a possible D gene is TRBD2 (7 bases). Germline V gene lookup returns CDR1 DFQATT and CDR2 SNEGSKA (reference sequence). CDR3 length: 15 residues.

This clonotype was detected a few times. This chain connects TRBV5-1 to TRBJ2-7, with TRBD1 as a possible D gene (5 bases). CDR3 length equals 14 residues. The V end was cut by 0 bases, the J end by 4 bases, with 11 bases between. The V gene's germline CDR1 is SGHRS and CDR2 YFSETQ. The CDR3 protein is CASSLVQGLYEQYF. DNA of the CDR3: TGCGCCAGCAGCTTGGTGCAGGGATTGTACGAGCAGTACTTC. Based on the CDR3 plus reference TRBV5-1 and TRBJ2-7, the full variable domain is KAGVTQTPRYLIKTRGQQVTLSCSPISGHRSVSWYQQTPGQGLQFLFEYFSETQRNKGNFPGRFSGRQFSNSRSEMNVSTLELGDSALYLCASSLVQGLYEQYFGPGTRLTVT.

This clonotype turned up a few times. This chain uses TRBV29-1 with TRBJ1-1, with TRBD1 matching 9 bases. This CDR3 is built from 15 residues. Germline trimming cut 0 bases from V and 5 bases from J; bases unmatched to any gene: 7. Germline CDR1 SQVTM, CDR2 ANQGSEA. The CDR3 loop is CSVEDPGQGKTEAFF. Here the CDR3 DNA reads TGCAGCGTTGAAGATCCGGGACAGGGTAAGACTGAAGCTTTCTTT.

Ten or more counts support this clonotype. The chain uses TRBV4-3 and TRBJ1-1, with a tentative D call TRBD1 (5 bases). Germline V CDR1 and CDR2: LGHNA, YSLEER. The CDR3 is 12 residues long. Trimming removed 1 base at V and 10 bases at J, with 10 bases between. The CDR3 loop reads CASSQGGRSAFF. CDR3 DNA: TGCGCCAGCAGCCAAGGGGGCCGCTCAGCTTTCTTT.

The chain has TRBV4-2 and TRBJ1-2; D is undetermined. Trimming removed 4 bases from V and 4 bases from J, with 13 bases in between. CDR1 is LGHNA and CDR2 is YNFKEQ in the germline V gene. CDR3 length: 14 residues. In DNA, the CDR3 is TGTGCCAGCAGCCCCATCCTGGGAATCTATGGCTACACCTTC. Amino acid sequence: CASSPILGIYGYTF.

This clonotype showed up just a few times. The genes are TRBV5-1 and TRBJ2-1; the match to TRBD2 covers 9 bases. The CDR3 spans 15 residues. Germline-derived CDR1 and CDR2 are SGHRS and YFSETQ. V was pared by 9 bases and J by 2 bases, with 9 bases of the junction left unmatched. DNA for the CDR3: TGCGCCACCCAACCTGGCGGGGGGGCCTACAATGAGCAGTTCTTC. Residues: CATQPGGGAYNEQFF.